The 8 T cell receptor beta chains below all came from one sample that was sequenced in a study of cytomegalovirus exposure and HLA in healthy donors. Sequenced by immunoSEQ multiplex PCR; TCRdb stores in-frame clones only, minus some. The sample includes over 60,000 clones, approximately 95% seen only once; the top ten take approximately 3.5%. The sample was PBMCs. The receptors shown here come from a man aged 18 to 30 in good health and CMV-seronegative.

The chain carries TRBV5-1 and TRBJ2-3; D is unresolved. CDR1 SGHRS and CDR2 YFSETQ come from the germline V gene. V lost 7 bases and J lost 0, with 15 bases in between. The CDR3 is 15 amino acids. In DNA, the CDR3 is TGCGCCAGCGGTTCTAAGACATCTAGCACAGATACGCAGTATTTT. It specifies CASGSKTSSTDTQYF. Variable domain in full (rest from reference TRBV5-1 and TRBJ2-3): KAGVTQTPRYLIKTRGQQVTLSCSPISGHRSVSWYQQTPGQGLQFLFEYFSETQRNKGNFPGRFSGRQFSNSRSEMNVSTLELGDSALYLCASGSKTSSTDTQYFGPGTRLTVL.

This chain uses TRBV2 with TRBJ2-7; D is possibly TRBD2 (6 bases). Germline loops: CDR1 SNHLY, CDR2 FYNNEI. Trimming removed 8 bases at V and 3 bases at J, with 11 bases between. This CDR3 has 12 residues. CDR3 sequence reads: CASGLKDYEQYF. CDR3 sequence (DNA): TGTGCCAGCGGACTAAAGGACTACGAGCAGTACTTC.

This clone has more than one count but fewer than ten. The V and J genes are TRBV13 and TRBJ2-1; 9 bases match TRBD2. V shed 2 bases, J shed 9 bases, and the junction held 2 bases outside the gene matches. This CDR3 has 13 amino acids. CDR1 and CDR2 (germline): PRHDT, FYEKMQ (reference sequence). CDR3 region: CASSLYSGSEQFF. The CDR3 DNA sequence: TGTGCCAGCAGCTTATATAGCGGGAGTGAGCAGTTCTTC.

The chain is built from TRBV2 and TRBJ1-1; the D is unclear. The CDR3 has 11 amino acids. CDR1 SNHLY and CDR2 FYNNEI come from the germline V gene. Trimming took off 6 bases at V and 7 bases at J, with 9 bases between the two ends. The CDR3 DNA sequence: TGTGCCAGCAGGCACATGGTTGAAGCTTTCTTT. Protein product: CASRHMVEAFF.

The chain recombines TRBV19 with TRBJ1-5; no definite D call. The germline V gene has CDR1 LNHDA and CDR2 SQIVND (reference sequence). There are 13 residues in the CDR3. The germline V and J ends were trimmed by 6 bases and 9 bases, with 15 bases remaining between them. CDR3 amino acids: CASSEARSTPQHF. The CDR3 DNA reads as TGTGCCAGTAGCGAGGCTCGGTCGACGCCCCAGCATTTT.

The chain links TRBV25-1 to TRBJ1-3; possible D gene TRBD1, 6 bases. This CDR3 has 16 amino acids. Germline-derived CDR1 and CDR2 are MGHDK and SYGVNS. V was trimmed by 2 bases and J by 0 bases, leaving 11 bases between them. CDR3 nucleotide sequence: TGTGCCAGCAGTGAACCAGGGGTCACCTCTGGAAACACCATATATTTT. This gives the protein CASSEPGVTSGNTIYF. Looking up the rest from reference TRBV25-1 and TRBJ1-3 gives the full variable domain: EADIYQTPRYLVIGTGKKITLECSQTMGHDKMYWYQQDPGMELHLIHYSYGVNSTEKGDLSSESTVSRIRTEHFPLTLESARPSHTSQYLCASSEPGVTSGNTIYFGEGSWLTVV.

The chain combines TRBV7-9 with TRBJ2-5, with D unresolved. Germline V gene lookup returns CDR1 SEHNR and CDR2 FQNEAQ (reference sequence). V lost 5 bases and J lost 5, with 15 bases in between. The length of the CDR3 is 14 residues. CDR3 sequence reads: CASSARVQWETQYF. The CDR3 DNA follows: TGTGCCAGCAGCGCCCGGGTCCAGTGGGAGACCCAGTACTTC.

This clone appeared a single time. This chain connects TRBV6-4 to TRBJ1-5, with D maybe TRBD1 (6 bases). The CDR3 consists of 15 residues. Germline values: CDR1 MRHNA, CDR2 SNTAGT. Trimming pared 6 bases from V and 0 bases from J, leaving 12 bases between. As DNA, the CDR3 is TGTGCCAGCAGGGCACAGGGCAATAGCAATCAGCCCCAGCATTTT. Its protein is CASRAQGNSNQPQHF.